This record covers a single TCR beta chain. Its antigen remains unknown. The entry originates in a study of cytomegalovirus exposure and HLA in healthy donors. About the study: The 90 to 150 validation repertoires matched the 500 to 750 first-cohort repertoires in platform, a later analysis reported. Study-level findings and limits: The investigators catalogued 150 to 200 TCR beta chains as cytomegalovirus-associated.

Assay used: immunoSEQ multiplex PCR; TCRdb lists only in-frame clones, some missing. The data contain some 170,000 clones, around 86% of them singletons. Germline lookup yields CDR1 ENHRY and CDR2 SYGVKD. Deletions cut 3 bases from V and 5 bases from J, with 16 bases between. CDR3 length: 15 amino acids. This receptor was obtained from a man aged 18 to 30 in good health and CMV-seropositive. Input material: PBMCs. The chain couples TRBV10-3 to TRBJ1-2; D is undetermined. The CDR3 loop is CAISDLTLAEYGYTF. CDR3 nucleotides: TGTGCCATCAGTGACCTAACTCTGGCGGAATATGGCTACACCTTC.